This T cell receptor beta chain is drawn from a study of breast tumors, draining lymph nodes, adjacent tissues. Findings and caveats of the study: Most tumor T cells seemingly derive from lymph node, then expand in tumor. Data only fit, rather than demonstrated, lymph node origin of most tumor T cells.

CDR3 length: 14 residues. CDR1 is SGHDT and CDR2 is YYEEEE in the germline V gene. Trimming removed 1 base at V and 1 base at J, with 7 bases between. This clonotype was picked up many times. Its specificity is unknown. TCRdb re-derived calls from the multiplex PCR reads in MiXCR, one entry per CDR3 protein. The sample yields nearly 200,000 distinct CDR3 sequences, approximately 31% seen once. Axillary draining lymph nodes of breast cancer patients supplied the node samples. This receptor was obtained from a female donor with breast cancer. Some clones in this sample may be carry-over from other donors' samples. Sequenced material: axillary lymph node tissue. V gene TRBV5-6 combines with J gene TRBJ2-3; D is perhaps TRBD2 (5 bases). The CDR3 coding sequence is TGTGCCAGCAGCTTGTGGGGAGGCACAGATACGCAGTATTTT. Translated, it gives CASSLWGGTDTQYF.